This is a list of T cell receptor beta chains from one sample in a study of cytomegalovirus exposure and HLA in healthy donors. Generated by immunoSEQ multiplex PCR, the TCRdb table keeps only in-frame clones and is missing some. This sample has approximately 170,000 clones, with approximately 72% found just once. The sequencing sample was made of PBMCs. The receptors were gathered from a man aged 50 to 59 in good health and CMV-seronegative. Each CDR3 is given with its conserved first and last residue.

CDR3aa,j_gene,v_gene
CASSLGAGGRGEKLFF,TRBJ1-4,TRBV11-2
CASSQPTRGLAGDNEQFF,TRBJ2-1,TRBV4-1
CASSPRQGNEKLFF,TRBJ1-4,TRBV6-5
CASSIAGRGDGYGYTF,TRBJ1-2,TRBV19
CASSFVTGGRAGELFF,TRBJ2-2,TRBV7-9
CASSRFRGSDEQYF,.,TRBV5-4
CASSPGGGGPPEQFF,TRBJ2-1,TRBV5-1
CASSLVVTGGEAFF,TRBJ1-1,TRBV5-1
CASTPGQGYEQYF,TRBJ2-7,TRBV28
CASSPTPRTGKGYTF,TRBJ1-2,TRBV28
CASSLVSRRGAGGTGELFF,TRBJ2-2,TRBV7-2
CASKGDQVYF,TRBJ2-7,TRBV5-1
CASSEWANGYTF,TRBJ1-2,TRBV6-1
CASSFQGAREGGQPQHF,TRBJ1-5,TRBV28
CASSLLGQGDGELFF,TRBJ2-2,TRBV7-2
CASSLTGTEETQYF,TRBJ2-5,TRBV7-3
CASSEQGDEQYF,TRBJ2-7,TRBV5-1
CASSPGGDRGKETQYF,TRBJ2-5,TRBV10-1
CASSYDRYSGNTIYF,TRBJ1-3,TRBV6-5
CAIDNPDASSGNTIYF,TRBJ1-3,TRBV10-3
CASSGETSANIQYF,TRBJ2-4,TRBV9
CASSKVTGVGEAFF,TRBJ1-1,TRBV21-1
CASRQGVHQPQHF,TRBJ1-5,TRBV6-5
CAISATGGTGANVLTF,TRBJ2-6,TRBV10-3
CASSKTRQGAGRNTEAFF,TRBJ1-1,TRBV7-2
CASSLGQGARGYTF,TRBJ1-2,TRBV5-1
CASSPGQGAGNQPQHF,TRBJ1-5,TRBV19
CASTFGGQLEAAFF,TRBJ1-1,TRBV7-8
CASSIDGQPYGYTF,TRBJ1-2,TRBV19
CASSHTVSEQYF,TRBJ2-7,TRBV7-9
CASSLGLGSGRYEQYF,TRBJ2-7,TRBV7-9
CASSLAGQNTGELFF,TRBJ2-2,TRBV27
CASSLRTDPNTEAFF,TRBJ1-1,TRBV5-5
CASSYEDGWLPPGHGYTF,TRBJ1-2,TRBV13
CASIYRGSGNTIYF,TRBJ1-3,TRBV6-1
CASSLLASDEQFF,TRBJ2-1,TRBV27
CASSLGGTAAGEQYF,TRBJ2-7,TRBV7-2
CASSLRGQGSTEAFF,TRBJ1-1,TRBV7-2
CAGKLDLITGANYGYTF,TRBJ1-2,TRBV28
CASSSRTDTQYF,TRBJ2-3,TRBV6-5
CASSLNRVGTEAFF,TRBJ1-1,TRBV11-2